This T cell receptor beta chain was identified during a study of regulatory T cells in long-lasting Graves disease. Regarding the study as a whole: TRBV28 was favored in persistent disease, as were TRBJ1-2 and TRBJ2-5.

Ten or more counts support this clonotype. The target antigen is unknown. This CDR3 contains 14 residues. V was pared by 6 bases and J by 1 base, with 5 bases of the junction left unmatched. Germline V gives CDR1 ENHRY, CDR2 SYGVKD. Combining iRepertoire HTBI primers with Arm-PCR of CDR3 regions, the authors built TCR beta libraries. TCRdb redid the calling of the multiplex PCR reads with MiXCR, one entry per CDR3 protein. Here the sample spans about 440,000 distinct CDR3 sequences, roughly 15% being singletons. Time point of the sample: newly diagnosed GD, antithyroid drugs for less than 3 months. TCR sequences were obtained from RNA taken from PBMCs. This same sample was also part of a study on T cells in Graves' hyperthyroidism and ophthalmopathy. As that study records: Stable hyperthyroidism was told apart from ophthalmopathy by a model built on 13 V-J features. Ophthalmopathy got predicted by the model a median about six months before its onset.

This clonotype was sampled from a woman aged 18-29 years with Graves disease. The sequencing used peripheral blood mononuclear cells (PBMCs), collected at new diagnosis, from a patient treated with antithyroid drugs. The V call is TRBV10-3, the J call TRBJ1-2, with 7 bases identical to TRBD1. The CDR3 DNA is TGTGCCATCAGATTCGACAGGGTTAACTATGGCTACACCTTC. Encoded protein: CAIRFDRVNYGYTF.